The sequence of this T cell receptor (beta chain) was determined in a study of blood T cell repertoires in COVID-19. Across the study: T cells, B-cell-depleted T cells, or PBMCs provided the cDNA or gDNA that served as material.

Germline V CDR1 and CDR2: SGHNT, YYREEE (reference sequence). This CDR3 contains 18 residues. V lost 4 bases and J lost 6; bases outside the gene matches: 9. Some clones are missing from TCRdb's copy, which holds only in-frame ones; the method was immunoSEQ multiplex PCR. The sample gives 36,000 or so clones, 75% to 95% of which show up once; around 4.9% is in the top ten. This receptor was identified in a human donor in a cohort sampled during active COVID-19. Sequencing input: peripheral blood. The rearrangement links TRBV5-4 to TRBJ2-2; 16 bases agree with TRBD2. The CDR3 is CASSPPGLAGGRAGELFF. CDR3 nucleotides: TGTGCCAGCAGCCCACCGGGACTAGCGGGAGGGCGCGCCGGGGAGCTGTTTTTT.